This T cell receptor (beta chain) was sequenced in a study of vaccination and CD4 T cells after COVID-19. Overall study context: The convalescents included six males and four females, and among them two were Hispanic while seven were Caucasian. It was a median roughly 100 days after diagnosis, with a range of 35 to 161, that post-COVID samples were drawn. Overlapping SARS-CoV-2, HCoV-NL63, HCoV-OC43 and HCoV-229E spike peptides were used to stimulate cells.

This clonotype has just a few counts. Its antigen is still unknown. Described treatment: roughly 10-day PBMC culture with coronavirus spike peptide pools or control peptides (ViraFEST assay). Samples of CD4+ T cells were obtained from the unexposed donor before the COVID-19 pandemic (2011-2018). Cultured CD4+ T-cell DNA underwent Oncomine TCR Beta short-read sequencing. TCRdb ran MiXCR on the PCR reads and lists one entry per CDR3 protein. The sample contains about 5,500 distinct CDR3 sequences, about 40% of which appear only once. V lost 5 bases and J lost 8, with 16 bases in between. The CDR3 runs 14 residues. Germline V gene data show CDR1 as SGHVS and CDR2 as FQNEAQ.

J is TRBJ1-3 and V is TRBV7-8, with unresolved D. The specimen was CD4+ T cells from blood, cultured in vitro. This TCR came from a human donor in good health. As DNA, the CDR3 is TGTGCCAGCAGCCCCTCCCATGGGGTGGACACCATATATTTT. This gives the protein CASSPSHGVDTIYF.